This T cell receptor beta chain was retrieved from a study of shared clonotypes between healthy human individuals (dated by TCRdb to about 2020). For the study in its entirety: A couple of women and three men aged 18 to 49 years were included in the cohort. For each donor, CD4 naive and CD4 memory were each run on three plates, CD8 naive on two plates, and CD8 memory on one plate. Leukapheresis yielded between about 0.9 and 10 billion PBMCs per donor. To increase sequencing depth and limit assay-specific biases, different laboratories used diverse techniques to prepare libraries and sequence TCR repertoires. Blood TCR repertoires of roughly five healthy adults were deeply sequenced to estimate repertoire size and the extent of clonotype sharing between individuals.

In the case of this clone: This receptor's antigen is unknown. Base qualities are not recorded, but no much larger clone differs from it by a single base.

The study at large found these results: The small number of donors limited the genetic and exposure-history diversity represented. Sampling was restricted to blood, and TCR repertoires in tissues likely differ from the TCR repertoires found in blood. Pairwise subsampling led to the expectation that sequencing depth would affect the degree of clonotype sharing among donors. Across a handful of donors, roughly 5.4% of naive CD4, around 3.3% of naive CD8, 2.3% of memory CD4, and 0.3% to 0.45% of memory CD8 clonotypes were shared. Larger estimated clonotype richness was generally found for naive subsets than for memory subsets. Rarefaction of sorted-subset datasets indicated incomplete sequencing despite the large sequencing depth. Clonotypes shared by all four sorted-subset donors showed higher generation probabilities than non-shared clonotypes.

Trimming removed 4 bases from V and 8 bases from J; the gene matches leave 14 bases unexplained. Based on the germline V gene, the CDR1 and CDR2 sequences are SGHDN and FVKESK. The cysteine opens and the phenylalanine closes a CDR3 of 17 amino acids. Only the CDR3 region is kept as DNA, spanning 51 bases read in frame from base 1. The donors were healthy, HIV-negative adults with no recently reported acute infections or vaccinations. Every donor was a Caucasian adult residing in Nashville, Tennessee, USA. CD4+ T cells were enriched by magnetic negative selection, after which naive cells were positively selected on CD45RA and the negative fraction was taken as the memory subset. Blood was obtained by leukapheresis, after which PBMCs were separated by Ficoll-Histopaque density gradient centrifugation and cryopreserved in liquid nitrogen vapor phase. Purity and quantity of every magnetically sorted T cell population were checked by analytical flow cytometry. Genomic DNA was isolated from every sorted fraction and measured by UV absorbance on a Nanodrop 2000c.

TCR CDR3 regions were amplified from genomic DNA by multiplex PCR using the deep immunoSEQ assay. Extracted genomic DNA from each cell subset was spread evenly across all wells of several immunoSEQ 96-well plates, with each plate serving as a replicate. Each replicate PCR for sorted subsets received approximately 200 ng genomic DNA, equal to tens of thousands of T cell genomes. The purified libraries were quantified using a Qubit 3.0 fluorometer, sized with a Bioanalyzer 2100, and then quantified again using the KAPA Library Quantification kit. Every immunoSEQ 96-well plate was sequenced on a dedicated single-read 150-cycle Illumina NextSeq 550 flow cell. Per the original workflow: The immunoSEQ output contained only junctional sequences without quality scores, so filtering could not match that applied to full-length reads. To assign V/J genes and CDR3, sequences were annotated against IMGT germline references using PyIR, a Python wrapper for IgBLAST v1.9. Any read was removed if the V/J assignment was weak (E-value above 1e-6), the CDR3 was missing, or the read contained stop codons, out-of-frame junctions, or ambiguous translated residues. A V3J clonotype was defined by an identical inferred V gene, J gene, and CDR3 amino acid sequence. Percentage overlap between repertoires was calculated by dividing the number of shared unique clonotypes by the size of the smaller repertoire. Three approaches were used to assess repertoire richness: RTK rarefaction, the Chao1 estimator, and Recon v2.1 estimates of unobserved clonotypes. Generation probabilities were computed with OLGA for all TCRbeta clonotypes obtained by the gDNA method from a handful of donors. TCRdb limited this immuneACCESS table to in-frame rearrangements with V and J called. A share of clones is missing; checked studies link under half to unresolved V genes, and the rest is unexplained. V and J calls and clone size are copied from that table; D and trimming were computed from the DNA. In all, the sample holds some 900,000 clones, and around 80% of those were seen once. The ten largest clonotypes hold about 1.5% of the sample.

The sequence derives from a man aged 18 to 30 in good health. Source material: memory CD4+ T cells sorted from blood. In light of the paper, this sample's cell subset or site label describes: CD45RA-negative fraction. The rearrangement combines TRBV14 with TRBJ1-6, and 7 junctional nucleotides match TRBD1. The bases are TGTGCCAGCAGCCCCAAGGGACGGGACAGCCCCTATTCACCCCTCCACTTT. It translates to CASSPKGRDSPYSPLHF.